This T cell receptor (beta chain) was found in a study of beta chain features in type 1 diabetes. Study in general: Cell yields, gender and age were comparable in patients and healthy donors.

As regards this clone: Its antigen is as yet unknown.

Using CD45RO/CCR7/CD25/CD127/CD95/CD27, CD4+ naive, central memory, regulatory and stem cell-like memory cells were sorted. The CDR3 spans 16 residues. Isolated RNA was reverse transcribed in full, so expressed TCRB transcripts were sequenced. The table came from immunoSEQ multiplex PCR; TCRdb's copy has only in-frame clones and leaves some out. The sample includes hundreds of thousands of clones, around an eighth of them seen just once. Regarding the study as a whole: The naive, central memory and Treg TCRB repertoires showed an apparent similarity that was greater among patients than among healthy donors. TCRB CDR3 length was moderately but significantly reduced in all four CD4+ subsets of Type 1 diabetes patients. More deletions and fewer insertions at VDJ junctions were found in patients with type 1 diabetes.

J is TRBJ2-1 and V is TRBV21-1; the D call TRBD2 from the table was never checked on the DNA. TRBV21-1 is listed as a pseudogene. The sequence was collected from a man aged 18 to 29 with type 1 diabetes. Sequencing was carried out using naive CD4+ T cells from blood. The CDR3 reads CASSKVAHSHLNEQFF. The CDR3, as DNA: TGTGCCAGCAGCAAAGTCGCCCACTCTCACCTAAATGAGCAGTTCTTC.